This T cell receptor beta chain comes out of a study of blood T cells in healthy people across ages. Study context: For every two T cells, template switching captured about one barcoded beta molecule.

Donors were healthy Caucasian individuals from Russia aged about 6 to 90. With a J-beta primer mix and a sample-barcoded 5' primer, a second PCR ran about 6 to 11 cycles. TCRdb independently ran MiXCR on the 5' RACE reads; one entry per CDR3 protein. This table holds under 950,000 distinct CDR3 sequences, roughly 20% found once. This clonotype was observed a handful of times. V lost 4 bases and J lost 5; bases outside the gene matches: 11. Per the germline V gene, CDR1 is SGHRS and CDR2 is YFSETQ. This CDR3 region has 17 residues. V gene TRBV5-1 combines with J gene TRBJ2-2; 10 bases map to TRBD2. The clonotype was recovered from a man between 65 and 85 years old in good health. Sequenced input: blood. Written as DNA, the CDR3 is TGCGCCAGCAGCAGCTCAGCGGGGGGGACCTTTACCGGGGAGCTGTTTTTT. The encoded protein is CASSSSAGGTFTGELFF.